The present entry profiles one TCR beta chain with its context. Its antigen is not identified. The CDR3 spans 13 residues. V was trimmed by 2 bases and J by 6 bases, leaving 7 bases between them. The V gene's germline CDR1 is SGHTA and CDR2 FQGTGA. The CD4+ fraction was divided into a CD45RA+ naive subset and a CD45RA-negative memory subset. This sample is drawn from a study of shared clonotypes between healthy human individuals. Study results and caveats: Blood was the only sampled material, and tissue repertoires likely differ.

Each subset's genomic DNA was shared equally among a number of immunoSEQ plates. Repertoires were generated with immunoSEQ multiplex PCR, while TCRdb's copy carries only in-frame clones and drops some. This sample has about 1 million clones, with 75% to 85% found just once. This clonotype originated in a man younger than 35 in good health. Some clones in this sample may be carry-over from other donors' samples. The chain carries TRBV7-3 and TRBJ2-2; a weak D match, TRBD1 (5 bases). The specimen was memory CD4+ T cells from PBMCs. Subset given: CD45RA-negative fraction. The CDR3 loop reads CASSLGRAGELFF. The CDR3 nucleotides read TGTGCCAGCAGCTTAGGCAGGGCCGGGGAGCTGTTTTTT.